This TCR beta chain was retrieved from a study of blood T cell repertoires in COVID-19. Assay: immunoSEQ multiplex PCR; the TCRdb copy retains only in-frame clones and omits some. This sample has around 160,000 clones, with approximately 86% found just once. Sequencing used peripheral blood. The TCR originated in a man younger than 30 with acute or convalescent COVID-19.

DNA of the CDR3: TGTGCCAGCACATGGACAGGCAATCAGCCCCAGCATTTT. This gives the protein CASTWTGNQPQHF. The chain has TRBV2 and TRBJ1-5; D possibly corresponds to TRBD1 (6 bases). Trimming took off 7 bases at V and 2 bases at J, with 9 bases between the two ends. This CDR3 region has 13 residues. Germline V lookup: CDR1 SNHLY, CDR2 FYNNEI.